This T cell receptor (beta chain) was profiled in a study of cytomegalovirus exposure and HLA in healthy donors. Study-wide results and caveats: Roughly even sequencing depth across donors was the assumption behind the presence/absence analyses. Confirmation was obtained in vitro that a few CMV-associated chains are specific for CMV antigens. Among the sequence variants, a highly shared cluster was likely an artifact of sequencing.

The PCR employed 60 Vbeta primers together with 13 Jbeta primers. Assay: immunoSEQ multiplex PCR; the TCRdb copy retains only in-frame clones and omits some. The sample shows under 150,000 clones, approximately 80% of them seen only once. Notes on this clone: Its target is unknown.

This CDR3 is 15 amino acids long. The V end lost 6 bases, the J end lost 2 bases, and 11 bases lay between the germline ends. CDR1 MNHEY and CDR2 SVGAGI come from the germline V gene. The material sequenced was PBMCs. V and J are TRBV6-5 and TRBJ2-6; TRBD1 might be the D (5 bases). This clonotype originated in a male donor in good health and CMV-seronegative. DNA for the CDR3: TGTGCCAGCAGAATGGCGGACACTGGGGCCAACGTCCTGACTTTC. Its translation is CASRMADTGANVLTF.